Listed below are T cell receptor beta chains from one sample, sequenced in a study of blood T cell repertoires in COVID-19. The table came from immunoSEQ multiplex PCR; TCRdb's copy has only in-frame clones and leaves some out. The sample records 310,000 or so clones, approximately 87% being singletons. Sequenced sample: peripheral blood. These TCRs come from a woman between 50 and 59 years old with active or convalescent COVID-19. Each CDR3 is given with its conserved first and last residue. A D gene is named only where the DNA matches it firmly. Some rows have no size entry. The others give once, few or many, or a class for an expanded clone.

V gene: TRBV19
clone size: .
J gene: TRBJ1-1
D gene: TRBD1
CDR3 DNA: TGTGCCAGTAGGTCCAATCCTCAGGGGGGTGGCGCTTTCTTT
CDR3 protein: CASRSNPQGGGAFF

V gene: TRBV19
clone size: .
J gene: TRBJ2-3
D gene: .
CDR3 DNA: TGTGCCAGTACGACGGGATGGGCTCTTCCAGATACGCAGTATTTT
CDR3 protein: CASTTGWALPDTQYF

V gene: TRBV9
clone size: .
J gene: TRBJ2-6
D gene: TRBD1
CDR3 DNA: TGTGCCAGCAGCGGCGGACAGGGCCTAGGGTCTGGGGCCAACGTCCTGACTTTC
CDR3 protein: CASSGGQGLGSGANVLTF

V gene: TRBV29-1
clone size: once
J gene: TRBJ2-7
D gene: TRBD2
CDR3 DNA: TGCAGCGTTGAAGACGGGAGGGTCGTCGAGCAGTACTTC
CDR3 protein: CSVEDGRVVEQYF

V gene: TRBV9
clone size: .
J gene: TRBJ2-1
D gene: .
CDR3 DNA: TGTGCCAGCAGCGTCAGAAGCGGAGTGGGGAATGAGCAGTTCTTC
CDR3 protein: CASSVRSGVGNEQFF

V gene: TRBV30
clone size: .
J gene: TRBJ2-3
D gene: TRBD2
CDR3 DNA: TGTGCCTGGAGTTTTTCCCCGGGACTAGCGGGGCTAAATACGCAGTATTTT
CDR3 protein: CAWSFSPGLAGLNTQYF

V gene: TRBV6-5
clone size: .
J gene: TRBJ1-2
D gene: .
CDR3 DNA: TGTGCCAGCAGTTTTAACAGAGACTATGGCTACACCTTC
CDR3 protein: CASSFNRDYGYTF

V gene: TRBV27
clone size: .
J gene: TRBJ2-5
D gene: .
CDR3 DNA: TGTGCCAGCAGTCCGATAAACAAGAAGACCCAGTACTTC
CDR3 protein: CASSPINKKTQYF

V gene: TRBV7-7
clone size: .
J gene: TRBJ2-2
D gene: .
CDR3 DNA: TGTGCTAGCAGCAAAGACACCTCCGGGGAGCTGTTTTTT
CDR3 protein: CASSKDTSGELFF

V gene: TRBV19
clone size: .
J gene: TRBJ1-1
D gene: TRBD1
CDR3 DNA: TGTGCCAGTAGTATCGGGACAGGGGTGGGCTGGGAAGAAGCTTTCTTT
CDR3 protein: CASSIGTGVGWEEAFF

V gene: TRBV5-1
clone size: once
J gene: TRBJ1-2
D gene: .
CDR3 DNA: TGCGCCAGCAGCTTGGATCTCGGACAGACCGGGACCCGATTC
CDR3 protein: CASSLDLGQTGTRF

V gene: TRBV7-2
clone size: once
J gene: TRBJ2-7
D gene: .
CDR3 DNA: TGTGCCAGCATGGCTGACCGGGGGAACTACGAGCAGTACTTC
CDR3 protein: CASMADRGNYEQYF

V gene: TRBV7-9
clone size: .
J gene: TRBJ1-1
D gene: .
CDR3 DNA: TGTGCCAGCAGCTTAGCAGGGGCGTATGAAGCTTTCTTT
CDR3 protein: CASSLAGAYEAFF

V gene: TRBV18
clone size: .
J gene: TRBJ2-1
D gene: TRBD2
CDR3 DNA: TGTGCCAGCATCGAGAGTAGCGGGAGTAACTCCTACAATGAGCAGTTCTTC
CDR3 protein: CASIESSGSNSYNEQFF

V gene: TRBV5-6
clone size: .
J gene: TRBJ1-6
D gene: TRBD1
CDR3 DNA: TGTGCCAGCAGCTTGGGACAGGGTTCTTTGGGTTCACCCCTCCACTTT
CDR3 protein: CASSLGQGSLGSPLHF

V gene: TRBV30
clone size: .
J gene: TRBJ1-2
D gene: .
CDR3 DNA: TGTGCCTGGAGTTTGGGGGGGAACTATGGCTACACCTTC
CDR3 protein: CAWSLGGNYGYTF

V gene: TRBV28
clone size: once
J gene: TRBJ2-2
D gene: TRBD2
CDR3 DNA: TGTGCCAGCACTCGACCTCACAGCGGGAGGGCCGGCGGGGAGCTGTTTTTT
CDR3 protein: CASTRPHSGRAGGELFF

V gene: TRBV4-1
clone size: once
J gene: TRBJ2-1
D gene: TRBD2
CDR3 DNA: TGCGCCAGCAGCCAAGCCCGACTAGCGGGGGATATGTATGAGCAGTTCTTC
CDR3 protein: CASSQARLAGDMYEQFF

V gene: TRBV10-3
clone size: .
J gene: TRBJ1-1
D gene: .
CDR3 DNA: TGTGCCATCAGTGGGGGCAGGGTGAACACTGAAGCTTTCTTT
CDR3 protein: CAISGGRVNTEAFF

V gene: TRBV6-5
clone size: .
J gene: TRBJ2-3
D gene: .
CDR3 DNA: TGTGCCAGCAGTTACTTTGGAGCGGCTACAGATACGCAGTATTTT
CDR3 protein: CASSYFGAATDTQYF

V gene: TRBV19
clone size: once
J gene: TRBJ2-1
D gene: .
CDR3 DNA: TGTGCCAGTAAGCCTAGATGGATGGACAATGAGCAGTTCTTC
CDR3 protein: CASKPRWMDNEQFF

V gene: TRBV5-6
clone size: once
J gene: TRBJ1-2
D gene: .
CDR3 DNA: TGTGCCAGCAGCTTCGGGGATCCAGGTACCTCTGGCTACACCTTC
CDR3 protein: CASSFGDPGTSGYTF

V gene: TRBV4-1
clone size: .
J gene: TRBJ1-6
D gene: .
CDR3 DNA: TGCGCCAGCAGCCCGAGGGCAGGGGCAAAAGGATCCTATAATTCACCCCTCCACTTT
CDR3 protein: CASSPRAGAKGSYNSPLHF

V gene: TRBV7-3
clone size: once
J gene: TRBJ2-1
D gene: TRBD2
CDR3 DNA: TGTGCCAGCAGCTTGGGCGGGAGGAATGAGCAGTTCTTC
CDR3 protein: CASSLGGRNEQFF

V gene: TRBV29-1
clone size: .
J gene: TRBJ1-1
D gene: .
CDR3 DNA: TGCAGCGTTTCCCCGGGGGGGTACACTGAAGCTTTCTTT
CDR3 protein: CSVSPGGYTEAFF

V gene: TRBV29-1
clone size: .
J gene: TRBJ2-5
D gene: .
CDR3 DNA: TGCAGAGTCGGCGGAATCCAAGAGACCCAGTACTTC
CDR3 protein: CRVGGIQETQYF

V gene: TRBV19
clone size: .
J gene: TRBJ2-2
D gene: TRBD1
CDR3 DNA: TGTGCCAGTAGTAGATCCACAGGGGGCGCGGATACCGGGGAGCTGTTTTTT
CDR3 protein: CASSRSTGGADTGELFF

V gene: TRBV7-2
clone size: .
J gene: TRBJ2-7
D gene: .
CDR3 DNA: TGTGCCAGCAGCGCAGGGTTCAGCTCCTACGAGCAGTACTTC
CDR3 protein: CASSAGFSSYEQYF

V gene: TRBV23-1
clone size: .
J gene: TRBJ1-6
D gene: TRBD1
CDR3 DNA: TGCGCCAGCAGTCAATCGGACAGGGGATGGAGGACACCCCTCCACTTT
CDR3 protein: CASSQSDRGWRTPLHF

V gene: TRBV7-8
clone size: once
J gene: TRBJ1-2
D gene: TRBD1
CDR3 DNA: TGTGCCAGCAGCTTCGGACAGGCCGTTAGTGCTAACTATGGCTACACCTTC
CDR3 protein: CASSFGQAVSANYGYTF

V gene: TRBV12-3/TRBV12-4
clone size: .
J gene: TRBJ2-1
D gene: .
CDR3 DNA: TGTGCCAGCAGCGACTATGTGCCGGAGCAGTTCTTC
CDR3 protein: CASSDYVPEQFF

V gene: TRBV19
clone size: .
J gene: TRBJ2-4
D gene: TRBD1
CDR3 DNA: TGTGCCAGTAGTATAGTACAGGGGGTTTTAAAAAACATTCAGTACTTC
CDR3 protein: CASSIVQGVLKNIQYF

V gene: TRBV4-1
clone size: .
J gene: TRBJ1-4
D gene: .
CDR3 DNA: TGCGCCAGCAGCCAAGATCCCGATTCGAGCAGTAGCTTCGAAAAACTGTTTTTT
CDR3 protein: CASSQDPDSSSSFEKLFF

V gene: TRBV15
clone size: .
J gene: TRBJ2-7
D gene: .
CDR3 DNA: TGTGCCACCAGCACTCCCCGAGGGACTCGGGCAGCCTACGAGCAGTACTTC
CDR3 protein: CATSTPRGTRAAYEQYF

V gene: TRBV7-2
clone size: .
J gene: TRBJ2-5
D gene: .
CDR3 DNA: TGTGCCAGCAGATTCGGCCCGGGGGAGACCCAGTACTTC
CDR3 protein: CASRFGPGETQYF

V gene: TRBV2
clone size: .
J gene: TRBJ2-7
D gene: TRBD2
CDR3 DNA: TGTGCCAGCAGTGTACTAGCGGGTACTGTCTACGAGCAGTACTTC
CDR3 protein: CASSVLAGTVYEQYF

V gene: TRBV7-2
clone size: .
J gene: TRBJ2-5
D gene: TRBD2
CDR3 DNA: TGTGCCAGCAGCCGGATGGGACTAACCCAAGAGACCCAGTACTTC
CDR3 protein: CASSRMGLTQETQYF

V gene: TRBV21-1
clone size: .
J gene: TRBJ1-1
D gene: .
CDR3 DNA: TGTGCCAGCAGCAAATGCACAGGCACCCGGGCAATCTACACTGAAGCTTTCTTT
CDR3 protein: CASSKCTGTRAIYTEAFF

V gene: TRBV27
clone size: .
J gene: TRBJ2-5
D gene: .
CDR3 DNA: TGTGCCAGCAGTCCGTTTTTGGAGCTCCAAGAGACCCAGTACTTC
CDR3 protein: CASSPFLELQETQYF

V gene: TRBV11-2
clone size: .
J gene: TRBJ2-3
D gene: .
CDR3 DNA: TGTGCCAGCAGCTTAGGACTTAGCACAGATACGCAGTATTTT
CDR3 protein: CASSLGLSTDTQYF

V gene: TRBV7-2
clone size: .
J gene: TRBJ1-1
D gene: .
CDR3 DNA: TGTGCCAGCAGCTTAGACGGGACGAGGGGGGGCACTGAAGCTTTCTTT
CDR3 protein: CASSLDGTRGGTEAFF

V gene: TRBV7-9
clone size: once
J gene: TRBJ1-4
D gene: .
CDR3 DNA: TGTGCCAGCAGCTCGGTCCCGGGGAGGATGGGTAATGAAAAACTGTTTTTT
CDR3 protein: CASSSVPGRMGNEKLFF

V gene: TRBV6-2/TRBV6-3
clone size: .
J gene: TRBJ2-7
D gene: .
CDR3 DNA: TGTGCCAGCAGTATTCTAGGGAGCGAGCAGTACTTC
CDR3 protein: CASSILGSEQYF

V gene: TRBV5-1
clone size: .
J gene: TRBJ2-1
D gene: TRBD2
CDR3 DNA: TGCGCCAGCAGCTTGGGACTAGCGGGATCCTACAATGAGCAGTTCTTC
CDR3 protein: CASSLGLAGSYNEQFF

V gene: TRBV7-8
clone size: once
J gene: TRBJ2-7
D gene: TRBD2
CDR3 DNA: TGTGCCAGCAGCATAGACCGGGCTAGCGGGGGCTTGGAGCAGTACTTC
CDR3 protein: CASSIDRASGGLEQYF

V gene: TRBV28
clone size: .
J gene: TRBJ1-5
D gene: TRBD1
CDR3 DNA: TGTGCCAGCAGTATGACAGGGATTGTTAATCAGCCCCAGCATTTT
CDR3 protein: CASSMTGIVNQPQHF

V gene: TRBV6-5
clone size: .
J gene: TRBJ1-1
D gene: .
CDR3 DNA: TGTGCCAGCAGACCTACAGGGTTTAGCGACACTGAAGCTTTCTTT
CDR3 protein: CASRPTGFSDTEAFF

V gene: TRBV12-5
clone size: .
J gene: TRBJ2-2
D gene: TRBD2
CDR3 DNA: TGTGCTAGTGGTTTGGGGCTAGCGGGGGGGCCAACCGGGGAGCTGTTTTTT
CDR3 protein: CASGLGLAGGPTGELFF

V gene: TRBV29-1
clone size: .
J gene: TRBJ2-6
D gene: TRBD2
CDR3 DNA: TGCAGCGTTGCGGGGGGCTCTGGGGCCAACGTCCTGACTTTC
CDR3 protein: CSVAGGSGANVLTF

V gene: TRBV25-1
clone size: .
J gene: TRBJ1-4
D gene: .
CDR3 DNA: TGTGCCAGCAGCGGACGGTTGGGGGCGAGCGGTGAAAAACTGTTTTTT
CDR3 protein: CASSGRLGASGEKLFF

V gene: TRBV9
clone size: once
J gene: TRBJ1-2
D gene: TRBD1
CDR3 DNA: TGTGCCAGCAGCGTAGACCCCAGGTCAGGGGGCTATAGTGGCTACACCTTC
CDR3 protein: CASSVDPRSGGYSGYTF

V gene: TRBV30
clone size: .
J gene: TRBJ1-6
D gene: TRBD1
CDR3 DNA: TGTGCCTGGAGCCCCGGACAGGGGAATTCACCCCTCCACTTT
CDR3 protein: CAWSPGQGNSPLHF

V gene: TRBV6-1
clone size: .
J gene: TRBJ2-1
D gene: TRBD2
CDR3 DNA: TGTGCCAGCAGTGATCCCCCTAGCGGGAGGGCAGCCTACAATGAGCAGTTCTTC
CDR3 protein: CASSDPPSGRAAYNEQFF

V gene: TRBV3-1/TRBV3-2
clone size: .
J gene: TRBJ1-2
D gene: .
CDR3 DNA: TGTGCCAGCAGCCAAGCCACCGCCAGAGGTGGAAAAGGCTACACCTTC
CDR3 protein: CASSQATARGGKGYTF